This T cell receptor (beta chain) is from a study of cytomegalovirus exposure and HLA in healthy donors (dated by TCRdb to 2016 to 2017). About the investigation overall: In an earlier analysis of approximately 500 of the donors, less than 350 Gb of sequence data and approximately 120 million unique TCR beta sequences from about 179 million T cells were reported. An early release covering just under 650 HLA-typed donors comprised about 320 gigabases of sequencing data and tens of millions of unique TCR sequences. Of the roughly 400 genotyped donors, roughly 80% fell in the genetic ancestry cluster associated with self-reported Caucasian donors. The aim of the study was to test whether cataloging public T cell receptors could identify signatures of past pathogen exposure. Using immunosequencing, the study profiled T cell repertoires from 550 to 750 subjects and related those repertoires to cytomegalovirus serostatus. Besides the first cohort of around 670 subjects, a separate validation cohort made up of about 120 different subjects was used. To predict cytomegalovirus infection status, the study combined high-throughput TCR immunosequencing, statistical association of individual TCRs with disease status, and machine learning. A later analysis re-examined previously published TCR beta repertoires from roughly 720 donors and added high-resolution HLA genotyping to investigate patterns of TCR occurrence. Rather than using new phenotypic data, the later analysis identified candidate immune exposures from TCR beta sequences and from how often those sequences occurred across donors. To decide whether each TCR beta V gene segment behaved as functional or pseudogenic, an earlier analysis of some 600 of the donors relied on high-throughput TCR beta sequencing. Donor age, sex, ethnicity and CMV serostatus were compiled together with the repertoire data. Genome-wide SNP genotypes for about 65% of the roughly 670 donors were used in a later genetic analysis, which treated that subset as a discovery cohort. All discovery cohort repertoires had been generated on a single sequencing platform. HLA typing covered class I and class II loci at four-digit resolution. Typing coverage varied by locus: roughly 620-640 donors for A, B, C, DRB1 and DQB1; under 550 for DQA1; 606 for DPA1; approximately 450 for DPB1. Roughly 5 DR-DQ haplotypes were handled as single units for association and clustering, since linkage in the cohort was strong. On average, roughly 200,000 unique TCR beta nucleotide sequences were sequenced per donor among 398 genotyped donors of the cohort, with roughly 19% of those sequences being non-productive. On the study overall, not on this receptor specifically: A further reported finding was that TCR beta sequences accurately predicted the HLA-A and HLA-B alleles for most subjects in the first cohort. In an earlier analysis of some 640 of the donors, most TCR beta V segments were observed in productive rearrangements about 90% or about 30% of the time, broadly matching IMGT annotations. When HLA alleles, especially DR and DQ, strongly co-occurred, TCR associations were difficult to assign to individual alleles. Most CMV-associated TCR beta chains appeared to be HLA-restricted in a later analysis, and the HLA associations seemed to be driven largely by CMV exposure. CMV serostatus was the only immune exposure information available for the cohort. Linkage disequilibrium might explain the correlated functional status among segregating V segments, but an unknown experimental factor could not be ruled out. The 87-base-pair reads could not distinguish some IMGT-functional V segments, including TRBV6-2 and TRBV6-3, so those segments were excluded. A cluster of highly shared sequence variants was judged likely to be a technical artifact of the sequencing pipeline. V-gene and J-gene trimming of TCR beta chains was associated with a missense DCLRE1C variant in a later genetic analysis, and the association was replicated in an independent cohort. In a later analysis, 16,951 TCR beta sequences were associated with specific HLA alleles at a false discovery rate of 0.05. Roughly uniform sequencing depth across donors was assumed in presence/absence analyses, although this assumption may not hold. Because HLA typing was missing for some donors at each locus, association tests included only the typed subset. The study gave a list of 150 to 200 TCR beta chains associated with cytomegalovirus. Over 15 rarely observed V segments, including chromosome 9 orphons, were excluded from the earlier analysis of several hundred of the donors because counts were too low. While some public TCRs were present in many individuals, most TCR sequences turned up only very rarely across donors. In a later analysis, the rate of TCR association differed among HLA loci, with DRB1 alleles having the most associated TCRs and HLA-C alleles having the fewest. A few of the identified cytomegalovirus-associated TCR beta chains were confirmed in vitro to be specific for cytomegalovirus antigens. Compared with the roughly 700-donor mean, donors in an Asian-associated ancestry cluster had fewer N-insertions in productive TCRs, according to a later genetic analysis. A later analysis found that HLA-associated TCR beta chains were more clonally expanded and had lower generation probabilities than equally common non-associated chains. The cohort was sequenced for TCR beta chains only, and without alpha or paired-chain data the features that could be detected were limited. The authors suggested that the approach could potentially be extended to other disease states and immunological phenotypes. The classifier was reported to diagnose cytomegalovirus status with high specificity and sensitivity in both the original cohort and the validation cohort. A later analysis reported that several top co-occurrence clusters appeared linked to parvovirus B19, influenza, CMV and Epstein-Barr virus.

The cohort consisted of 666 healthy bone marrow donors. All cohort members were sampled while nominally healthy, although unrecorded immune exposures were likely present. The donor tested CMV seronegative, placing the donor among the 350 or so seronegative members of the cohort. Every donor gave a peripheral blood sample, and the peripheral blood mononuclear cells from that sample were used for TCR beta sequencing. Genomic DNA was extracted from the blood cell samples with the Qiagen DNeasy Blood Extraction Kit. With regard to this clone: The antigen it recognizes is unknown.

The library was obtained by the immunoSEQ multiplex PCR assay. A mixture of 60 forward primers for TCR Vbeta segments and 13 reverse primers for TCR Jbeta segments was used in the multiplex PCR. A multiplex PCR assay on genomic DNA amplified the CDR3 region of rearranged TCR beta genes. The Illumina HiSeq System was used to sequence the amplified TCR beta libraries as 87-base-pair reads. In the authors' own workflow: A later analysis tallied 75 million to 95 million unique TCR beta chains across the 610 or so repertoires, and some 10 million of those chains were shared by two or more donors. Raw reads were error-corrected and collapsed into unique sequences by a nearest-neighbor algorithm in which closely related sequences were merged to remove PCR and sequencing errors. CDR3 sequences were aligned to IMGT reference sequences to assign V, D and J gene segments. For a sequence to be retained, a match of at least six nucleotides was required to both a V gene segment and a J gene segment. A rearrangement counted as productive if the CDR3 had no stop codons and remained in frame with V and J, and every other rearrangement counted as non-productive. CDR3 was defined according to IMGT convention as the region running from the second conserved V-encoded cysteine to the conserved J-encoded phenylalanine. The earlier analysis of 500 to 600 of the donors excluded sequences that lacked an unambiguous match to a single V gene segment. In an earlier analysis of around 600 of the donors, V segments were called functional above 56.7% productive rearrangements and were called segregating when the between-donor standard deviation exceeded 5%. To diagnose cytomegalovirus status from the catalog of TCR beta chain sequences, a statistical classification framework was built. A later analysis assigned V and J genes by comparing TCR nucleotide sequences with IMGT/GENE-DB human TR gene sequences. In a later analysis, CDR3 sequences and most-parsimonious VDJ recombination scenarios were assigned using the TCRdist pipeline. A later analysis defined each TCR beta chain by its CDR3 amino acid sequence plus V-gene family, and excluded reads lacking a unique V-gene family. To address suspected cross-contamination and a sequencing artifact, a later analysis removed roughly 580 highly shared, low-generation-probability nucleotide sequences. In a later analysis, a clonal expansion index for each public chain was calculated from normalized within-repertoire ranks of inferred template counts. A later analysis computed generation probabilities with a VDJ recombination model fitted to out-of-frame rearrangements, and checked the results against IGoR. A later analysis scored TCR-TCR, TCR-HLA and TCR-CMV co-occurrence with hypergeometric tests, applying a repertoire-size bias correction to TCR pairs. In a later analysis, false discovery rates were estimated by permuting HLA or CMV assignments 20 times. In a later analysis, co-occurring TCRs were grouped using DBSCAN, and TCRdist sequence similarity was added for clustering within HLA-allele-positive subsets. Repertoires with fewer than 30,000 or more than 120,000 public chains were left out of co-occurrence clustering, as were five repertoires with anomalous nucleotide sharing. The source is immuneACCESS, and TCRdb retained only in-frame sequences with V and J called. Part of the clones is not carried over; for the studies checked, unresolved V genes explain less than half of this, and the remainder is unexplained. V and J calls and clone size are as listed in that table; D and trimming were resolved from the DNA. The sample's own table lists 100,000 or so clones. The ten largest clones capture under 4.5% of the sample.

The CDR3, from cysteine to phenylalanine, totals 17 residues. Left in the record is the CDR3 DNA by itself, 51 bases read in frame from the first base. For CDR1 and CDR2, the germline V gene (reference sequence) lists LNHDA and SQIVND. V loses 1 base of germline sequence and J loses 0 bases, and the interval between the two ends is 13 bases. The chain is assembled from TRBV19 and TRBJ1-5; the D gene is perhaps TRBD1, from 5 matching bases. This TCR was sampled from a woman in her 30s in good health and CMV-seronegative. Material: PBMCs. Here the CDR3 is given as CASSIVPGGYSNQPQHF. The sequenced DNA: TGTGCCAGTAGTATAGTTCCGGGGGGGTATAGCAATCAGCCCCAGCATTTT.